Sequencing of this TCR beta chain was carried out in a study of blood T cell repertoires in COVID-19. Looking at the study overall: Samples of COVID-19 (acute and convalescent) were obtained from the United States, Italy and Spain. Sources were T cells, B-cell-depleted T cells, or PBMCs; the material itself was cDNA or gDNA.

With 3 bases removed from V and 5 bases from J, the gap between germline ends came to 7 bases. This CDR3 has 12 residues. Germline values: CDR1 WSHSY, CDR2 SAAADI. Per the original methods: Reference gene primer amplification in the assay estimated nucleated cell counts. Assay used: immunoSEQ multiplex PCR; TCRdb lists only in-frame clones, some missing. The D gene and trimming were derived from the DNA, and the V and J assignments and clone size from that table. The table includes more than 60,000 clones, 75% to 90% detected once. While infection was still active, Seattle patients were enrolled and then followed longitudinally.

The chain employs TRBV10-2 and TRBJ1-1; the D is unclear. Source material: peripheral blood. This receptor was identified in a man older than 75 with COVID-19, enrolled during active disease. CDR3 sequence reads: CASSERVTEAFF. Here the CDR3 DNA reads TGCGCCAGCAGTGAACGGGTGACTGAAGCTTTCTTT.